Each of the 12 T cell receptor beta chains below was sequenced from the same sample in a study of response to subunit inactivated influenza vaccine. TCRdb redid the calling of the RT-PCR reads with MiXCR, one entry per CDR3 protein. The sample holds under 800,000 distinct CDR3 sequences, 14% seen once. Here the sequenced sample was PBMCs from blood, taken 14 to 15 days before vaccination. The receptors were sampled from a man in his fifties or sixties who received an inactivated influenza vaccine.

There are many counts of this clonotype. V usage is TRBV7-8 and J usage is TRBJ2-7; 10 bases map to TRBD1. The junction had 11 bases not matched to a gene; V was cut back by 5 bases and J by 7 bases. The CDR3 loop spans 15 amino acids. The germline V gene encodes CDR1 SGHVS and CDR2 FQNEAQ. This CDR3 is CASSPAPGTGVEQYF. CDR3 bases: TGTGCCAGCAGCCCAGCCCCCGGGACAGGGGTAGAGCAGTACTTC. The full variable domain, completed using reference TRBV7-8 and TRBJ2-7, is GAGVSQSPRYKVAKRGQDVALRCDPISGHVSLFWYQQALGQGPEFLTYFQNEAQLDKSGLPSDRFFAERPEGSVSTLKIQRTQQEDSAVYLCASSPAPGTGVEQYFGPGTRLTVT.

This clonotype has at least ten counts. The chain recombines TRBV20-1 with TRBJ2-3; D may be TRBD1 or TRBD2 (5 bases each). The length of the CDR3 is 16 residues. V lost 1 base and J 0 bases, leaving 14 bases between the germline ends. Germline V CDR1 and CDR2: DFQATT, SNEGSKA (reference sequence). The CDR3 DNA reads as TGCAGTGCTAGAGGACGCCGGTGGGGGAGCACAGATACGCAGTATTTT. Protein product: CSARGRRWGSTDTQYF.

This clonotype was picked up a small number of times. This chain connects TRBV5-1 to TRBJ2-2; TRBD2 agrees at 8 bases. This CDR3 comprises 17 residues. Per the germline V gene, CDR1 is SGHRS and CDR2 is YFSETQ. The ends lost 4 bases at V and 0 bases at J; junction bases unmatched: 8. The CDR3 sequence is CASSVRGGLSNTGELFF. DNA of the CDR3: TGCGCCAGCAGCGTACGGGGGGGCCTTTCGAACACCGGGGAGCTGTTTTTT.

The chain is built from TRBV2 and TRBJ2-5, with unresolved D. This CDR3 has 13 amino acids. The germline V and J ends were trimmed by 4 bases and 5 bases, with 11 bases remaining between them. Germline CDR1 reads SNHLY; CDR2 reads FYNNEI. The DNA for the CDR3 is TGTGCCAGCAGTGGGACGCCAGCCGAGACCCAGTACTTC. Its translation is CASSGTPAETQYF.

The chain has TRBV2 and TRBJ2-2; 9 bases align to TRBD1. V trimming: 7 bases; J trimming: 4 bases; junction bases outside the gene matches: 7. The germline CDR1 and CDR2 sequences are SNHLY and FYNNEI. This CDR3 contains 15 residues. For the CDR3, the DNA is TGTGCCAGCAAAACGGACAGGGGTCCCACCGGGGAGCTGTTTTTT. Protein: CASKTDRGPTGELFF.

This clonotype appeared a few times. The chain links TRBV29-1 to TRBJ2-3; D tentatively fits TRBD1 or TRBD2 (6 bases each). CDR3 length equals 12 residues. Germline V lookup: CDR1 SQVTM, CDR2 ANQGSEA. The DNA for the CDR3 is TGCTCCTGGAGGGGGAGCCGAGATACGCAGTATTTT. This translates into CSWRGSRDTQYF.

A few counts support this clonotype. The rearrangement joins TRBV6-2 or TRBV6-3 to TRBJ1-2; 10 bases align to TRBD1. The CDR3 spans 16 residues. Germline V lookup: CDR1 MNHEY, CDR2 SVGEGT. V shed 8 bases, J shed 5 bases, and the junction held 14 bases outside the gene matches. The DNA for the CDR3 is TGTGCCAGCTCTGATCTCGGGACAGGGGTCTATTATGGCTACACCTTC. This translates into CASSDLGTGVYYGYTF.

This clonotype was seen ten or more times. The chain is built from TRBV12-3 or TRBV12-4 and TRBJ2-7; the D call may be TRBD1 or TRBD2 (5 bases each). V was pared by 2 bases and J by 7 bases, with 18 bases between. The CDR3 has 15 amino acids. CDR3 DNA sequence: TGTGCCAGCAGTTTATTCGGGACCAATACCCGGGAGCAGTACTTC. Translating gives CASSLFGTNTREQYF.

J is TRBJ2-7 and V is TRBV20-1, with 8 bases that match TRBD1. V lost 3 bases to trimming and J lost 5 bases; unmatched junction nucleotides: 9. Germline CDR1 reads DFQATT; CDR2 reads SNEGSKA (reference sequence). The CDR3 spans 14 residues. The CDR3, as DNA: TGCAGTGCTAGGTCCCACAGGGGGAAGGACGAGCAGTACTTC. Its translation: CSARSHRGKDEQYF.

This clonotype was observed a few times. The V gene is TRBV6-5, the J gene TRBJ1-2, with D possibly TRBD1 on 5 matching bases. Germline V gene lookup returns CDR1 MNHEY and CDR2 SVGAGI. V gave up 0 bases and J gave up 10 bases, with 9 bases separating them. The CDR3 loop spans 12 amino acids. As DNA, the CDR3 is TGTGCCAGCAGTTACTCGGACAAAATCTACACCTTC. Translation: CASSYSDKIYTF.

This clonotype was recorded at least ten times. This rearrangement joins TRBV18 to TRBJ2-1, with 7 bases matching TRBD1. The ends lost 5 bases at V and 10 bases at J; junction bases unmatched: 2. The germline gives CDR1 KGHSH, CDR2 LQKENI. The CDR3 is 11 amino acids. CDR3 DNA sequence: TGTGCCAGCTCAACAGGGGTGGAGCAGTTCTTC. Amino acids: CASSTGVEQFF.

J is TRBJ2-7 and V is TRBV21-1. TRBV21-1 is annotated as a pseudogene. This CDR3 has 13 residues. CDR3 protein: CASSTGRRYEQYF. Written as DNA, the CDR3 is TGTGCCAGCAGCACCGGCCGCCGCTACGAGCAGTACTTC.